One and the same sample provided the 27 T cell receptor beta chains below, sequenced in a study of CD8+ T cells in alopecia areata. The authors extracted RNA and reverse transcribed it into cDNA as the sequencing template. The method was immunoSEQ multiplex PCR; TCRdb's version includes in-frame clones alone and lacks a portion of them. The table lists several thousand clones, roughly 67% of them singletons, with 8.5% to 9.5% in the top ten. As for treatment: oral pan-JAK inhibitor, 5-10 mg twice daily. Researchers took lesional scalp punch biopsies and peripheral blood from people who were alopecia areata patients. This material consisted of skin, taken between weeks 30 and 35, from a patient treated with tofacitinib. These receptors were taken from a human donor with alopecia areata.

This clone showed up just a few times. The gene calls are TRBV19 and TRBJ2-7; D gene ambiguous. CDR1 LNHDA and CDR2 SQIVND come from the germline V gene (reference sequence). V was cut by 5 bases and J by 3 bases, with 11 bases left in between. This CDR3 region has 13 residues. DNA of the CDR3: TGTGCCAGTAGTCTACTCGACAACTACGAGCAGTACTTC. Translating it yields CASSLLDNYEQYF. The variable domain in full, with the rest retrieved from reference TRBV19 and TRBJ2-7, is DGGITQSPKYLFRKEGQNVTLSCEQNLNHDAMYWYRQDPGQGLRLIYYSQIVNDFQKGDIAEGYSVSREKKESFPLTVTSAQKNPTAFYLCASSLLDNYEQYFGPGTRLTVT.

This clone was found a few times. The rearrangement links TRBV5-1 to TRBJ2-1, with D maybe TRBD2 (6 bases). This CDR3 is built from 11 residues. The V end lost 4 bases, the J end lost 9 bases, and 8 bases lay between the germline ends. CDR1 is SGHRS and CDR2 is YFSETQ in the germline V gene. The CDR3 here is CASSPGLEQFF. The CDR3 DNA reads TGCGCCAGCAGCCCGGGACTTGAGCAGTTCTTC.

The chain carries TRBV27 and TRBJ2-1; no firm D call. The CDR3 sequence is 15 residues long. Per the germline V gene, CDR1 is MNHEY and CDR2 is SMNVEV (reference sequence). V was pared by 2 bases and J by 3 bases, with 11 bases between. CDR3 bases: TGTGCCAGCAGTTTAAAACTTCCCCGCTACAATGAGCAGTTCTTC. It translates to CASSLKLPRYNEQFF.

A note on this clone: Other DNA sequences of this sample code for an identical CDR3. V usage is TRBV7-3 and J usage is TRBJ2-1; 11 bases match TRBD1. The germline V gene encodes CDR1 SGHTA and CDR2 FQGTGA. After removal of 6 bases from V and 4 bases from J, the junction contained 5 bases not matched to a gene. The CDR3 covers 15 residues. The CDR3 DNA follows: TGTGCCAGCAGTTCGGGACAGGGGGGGTACAATGAGCAGTTCTTC. Its translation is CASSSGQGGYNEQFF.

V usage is TRBV30 and J usage is TRBJ2-1, with D unclear. The ends were cut back, 1 base at V and 0 bases at J, with 7 bases in the middle. The CDR3 extends over 14 amino acids. The germline V gene encodes CDR1 GTSNPN and CDR2 SVGIG (reference sequence). The CDR3 loop reads CAWSDSSSYNEQFF. DNA for the CDR3: TGTGCCTGGAGTGACTCCAGCTCCTACAATGAGCAGTTCTTC.

As regards this clone: The junction departs from the called germline gene at one end, perhaps through a read error. The chain has TRBV6-6 and TRBJ2-7, with 11 bases that match TRBD2. The germline CDR1 and CDR2 sequences are MNHNY and SVGAGI (reference sequence). The CDR3 covers 10 residues. The CDR3 DNA reads as TGTGCCACTCTAGCGGGGGGATCCTCTTTC. Translating it yields CATLAGGSSF.

The chain recombines TRBV5-6 with TRBJ2-1; TRBD2 matches 7 bases. The CDR3 is 16 amino acids. The germline CDR1 and CDR2 sequences are SGHDT and YYEEEE. Losses at the gene ends were 0 bases for V and 0 bases for J; bases not matched to a gene: 3. CDR3 in DNA: TGTGCCAGCAGCTTGGAGGGCGGGAGCTCCTACAATGAGCAGTTCTTC. Protein sequence: CASSLEGGSSYNEQFF.

The chain uses TRBV27 and TRBJ2-1; 7 bases line up with TRBD2. The V gene end was trimmed by 5 bases and the J gene end by 3 bases; junction bases not matched to a gene: 10. The CDR3 consists of 16 residues. CDR1 is MNHEY and CDR2 is SMNVEV in the germline V gene (reference sequence). The CDR3 nucleotides read TGTGCCAGCAGTCACCATAGCGGGCCGAGCTACAATGAGCAGTTCTTC. The encoded protein is CASSHHSGPSYNEQFF.

This clone was observed a few times. This rearrangement joins TRBV18 to TRBJ2-7; a weak D match, TRBD2 (5 bases). The CDR3 consists of 18 residues. The germline gives CDR1 KGHSH, CDR2 LQKENI. V lost 0 bases to trimming and J lost 3 bases, with 21 bases between them. The CDR3 DNA is TGTGCCAGCTCACCACCGTTACAGACTATCTCTACTTACTACGAGCAGTACTTC. The encoded protein is CASSPPLQTISTYYEQYF.

This clone was seen more than once but under ten times. Other DNA sequences from this sample encode an identical CDR3 as well. The chain combines TRBV7-3 with TRBJ1-1; D remains unclear. Germline CDR1 is SGHTA and CDR2 is FQGTGA. Trimming took 6 bases from V and 0 from J, leaving 8 bases between them. CDR3 length: 13 residues. CDR3 sequence reads: CASSRFLNTEAFF. In nucleotides, the CDR3 is TGTGCCAGCAGTCGCTTTTTGAACACTGAAGCTTTCTTT. Full variable domain (remainder filled in from reference TRBV7-3 and TRBJ1-1): GAGVSQTPSNKVTEKGKYVELRCDPISGHTALYWYRQSLGQGPEFLIYFQGTGAADDSGLPNDRFFAVRPEGSVSTLKIQRTERGDSAVYLCASSRFLNTEAFFGQGTRLTVV.

This clone was counted between two and nine times. The rearrangement uses TRBV5-1 and TRBJ1-4; D gene unclear. V was pared by 0 bases and J by 5 bases, with 14 bases between. Germline loops: CDR1 SGHRS, CDR2 YFSETQ. The CDR3 is made up of 16 amino acids. DNA of the CDR3: TGCGCCAGCAGCTTGGGTGCGTGGTCTCAAAATGAAAAACTGTTTTTT. It codes for CASSLGAWSQNEKLFF.

The chain recombines TRBV2 with TRBJ2-2; D tentatively fits TRBD1 or TRBD2 (5 bases each). Germline-derived CDR1 and CDR2 are SNHLY and FYNNEI. This CDR3 spans 16 amino acids. V dropped 3 bases and J dropped 7 bases, with 18 bases sitting between them. CDR3 amino acids: CASSDVGEPPIGELFF. The CDR3 nucleotides read TGTGCCAGCAGTGACGTGGGGGAGCCTCCCATCGGGGAGCTGTTTTTT.

J is TRBJ2-7 and V is TRBV13, with D perhaps matching TRBD2 (6 bases). Germline CDR1 reads PRHDT; CDR2 reads FYEKMQ (reference sequence). Trimming removed 0 bases at V and 0 bases at J, with 12 bases between. There are 16 residues in the CDR3. The CDR3, as DNA: TGTGCCAGCAGCTTAGGCCTCGGAGGGCTCTCCTACGAGCAGTACTTC. Translation: CASSLGLGGLSYEQYF. The whole variable domain, remainder taken from reference TRBV13 and TRBJ2-7, is AAGVIQSPRHLIKEKRETATLKCYPIPRHDTVYWYQQGPGQDPQFLISFYEKMQSDKGSIPDRFSAQQFSDYHSELNMSSLELGDSALYFCASSLGLGGLSYEQYFGPGTRLTVT.

This sequence joins TRBV4-2 and TRBJ1-1; D unresolved. The V end was cut by 1 base, the J end by 5 bases, with 14 bases between. Per the germline V gene, CDR1 is LGHNA and CDR2 is YNFKEQ. There are 15 residues in the CDR3. CDR3 protein: CASSQGAGSPTEAFF. The CDR3 DNA reads as TGTGCCAGCAGCCAAGGGGCCGGGTCCCCGACTGAAGCTTTCTTT.

The chain joins TRBV7-9 to TRBJ1-3, with TRBD1 as a possible D gene (6 bases). Germline CDR1 reads SEHNR; CDR2 reads FQNEAQ (reference sequence). CDR3 size: 15 residues. Between the trimmed V and J ends, which lost 5 bases and 2 bases, there was a span of 13 bases. CDR3 nucleotides: TGTGCCAGCAGCCTCGGAGGGGGAGCTGGAAACACCATATATTTT. Amino acid sequence: CASSLGGGAGNTIYF. Full variable domain (remainder filled in from reference TRBV7-9 and TRBJ1-3): DTGVSQNPRHKITKRGQNVTFRCDPISEHNRLYWYRQTLGQGPEFLTYFQNEAQLEKSRLLSDRFSAERPKGSFSTLEIQRTEQGDSAMYLCASSLGGGAGNTIYFGEGSWLTVV.

This clone came up a few times. CDR3 DNA: TGTGCCAGCAGTGCAGCGGGAGGGCCGGGTGAGCAGTTCTTC. Translated, it gives CASSAAGGPGEQFF. The chain employs TRBV6-4 and TRBJ2-1; TRBD2 matches 10 bases. J gave up 9 bases and V 4 bases, and 6 bases lay outside the gene matches. The CDR3 loop spans 14 amino acids. Per the germline V gene, CDR1 is MRHNA and CDR2 is SNTAGT.

This clone was counted a few times. The chain combines TRBV29-1 with TRBJ1-1; no firm D call. Germline V lookup: CDR1 SQVTM, CDR2 ANQGSEA. The length of the CDR3 is 14 residues. V was trimmed by 8 bases and J by 0 bases, leaving 16 bases between them. The CDR3 spells CSHTLNPLNTEAFF. DNA of the CDR3: TGCAGCCATACCTTAAATCCGCTGAACACTGAAGCTTTCTTT. Variable domain in full (rest from reference TRBV29-1 and TRBJ1-1): SAVISQKPSRDICQRGTSLTIQCQVDSQVTMMFWYRQQPGQSLTLIATANQGSEATYESGFVIDKFPISRPNLTFSTLTVSNMSPEDSSIYLCSHTLNPLNTEAFFGQGTRLTVV.

For the CDR3, the DNA is TGCAGCGCAGGGCCGCAAGAGACCCAGTACTTC. Translation gives CSAGPQETQYF. This rearrangement joins TRBV29-1 to TRBJ2-5, with D possibly matching TRBD1 (5 bases). Germline-derived CDR1 and CDR2 are SQVTM and ANQGSEA. This CDR3 is built from 11 residues. V was pared by 7 bases and J by 2 bases, with 8 bases between.

The chain couples TRBV6-1 to TRBJ1-2; D is possibly TRBD1 (5 bases). CDR1 and CDR2 from the germline V gene are MNHNS and SASEGT. Trimming removed 6 bases from V and 0 bases from J, with 14 bases in between. CDR3 size: 15 residues. This chain's CDR3 is CASSPRVSANYGYTF. The CDR3 DNA follows: TGTGCCAGCAGCCCCAGGGTTTCGGCTAACTATGGCTACACCTTC.

The rearrangement joins TRBV11-2 to TRBJ1-1; D uncertain. Germline-derived CDR1 and CDR2 are SGHAT and FQNNGV. Deletions cut 1 base from V and 4 bases from J, with 10 bases between. This CDR3 comprises 14 residues. Written as DNA, the CDR3 is TGTGCCAGCAGCTTAGCCGGGGTGGGCACTGAAGCTTTCTTT. Its protein product is CASSLAGVGTEAFF.

This clone has just a few counts. The rearrangement links TRBV4-1 to TRBJ2-3, with 14 bases aligning to TRBD2. Germline CDR1 is MGHRA and CDR2 is YSYEKL. The J segment lost 1 base and the V segment lost 4 bases, leaving 7 bases of the junction unmatched. This CDR3 comprises 18 residues. CDR3 sequence (DNA): TGCGCCAGCAGCCGGTCAGGACTAGCGGGAGGCGGCACAGATACGCAGTATTTT. As protein: CASSRSGLAGGGTDTQYF.

The chain links TRBV7-8 to TRBJ2-1; maybe TRBD2 (6 bases). From germline, CDR1 is SGHVS and CDR2 FQNEAQ. The CDR3 totals 18 residues. V lost 0 bases, J lost 9 bases, and 24 bases lay in between. The CDR3 bases are TGTGCCAGCAGCTTAGCCGGGGGTAGCGGCCAAAGGCGGGGTGAGCAGTTCTTC. The encoded protein is CASSLAGGSGQRRGEQFF.

This clone has a handful of counts. The rearrangement joins TRBV6-1 to TRBJ2-7; possibly TRBD1 for D (5 bases). V lost 5 bases to trimming and J lost 4 bases, with 15 bases between them. Germline V lookup: CDR1 MNHNS, CDR2 SASEGT. This CDR3 is 14 amino acids long. CDR3 nucleotide sequence: TGTGCCAGCAGTTATGACAGCCTTCGTTACGAGCAGTACTTC. Protein product: CASSYDSLRYEQYF.

The chain links TRBV5-1 to TRBJ2-7, with D perhaps TRBD1 or TRBD2 (5 bases each). Germline V gene sequence: CDR1 SGHRS, CDR2 YFSETQ. The CDR3 sequence is 14 residues long. V was shortened by 0 bases and J by 6 bases, with 13 bases between the two germline ends. CDR3 in amino acids: CASSLALVGTEQYF. The CDR3 DNA sequence: TGCGCCAGCAGCTTGGCACTAGTAGGGACCGAGCAGTACTTC.

J is TRBJ2-5 and V is TRBV7-2; 8 bases map to TRBD2. The CDR3 length is 15 residues. V lost 6 bases and J lost 2; bases outside the gene matches: 8. Germline V gives CDR1 SGHTA, CDR2 FQGNSA. In DNA, the CDR3 is TGTGCCAGCAGTCCCGGACTAGCACGGCAAGAGACCCAGTACTTC. Translated: CASSPGLARQETQYF. The full variable domain, rest sourced from reference TRBV7-2 and TRBJ2-5, is GAGVSQSPSNKVTEKGKDVELRCDPISGHTALYWYRQSLGQGLEFLIYFQGNSAPDKSGLPSDRFSAERTGGSVSTLTIQRTQQEDSAVYLCASSPGLARQETQYFGPGTRLLVL.

The chain has TRBV5-6 and TRBJ1-5; TRBD1 agrees at 7 bases. V was pared by 2 bases and J by 5 bases, with 10 bases of the junction left unmatched. The CDR3 extends over 16 amino acids. CDR1 SGHDT and CDR2 YYEEEE come from the germline V gene. The CDR3 DNA reads TGTGCCAGCAGCTTAACAACCGGACAGGCCCATCAGCCCCAGCATTTT. Its protein is CASSLTTGQAHQPQHF.

This clone was recorded a few times. The V gene is TRBV5-1, the J gene TRBJ2-2; D tentatively reads TRBD1 or TRBD2 (5 bases each). Germline loops: CDR1 SGHRS, CDR2 YFSETQ. Trimming cost V 4 bases and J 4 bases, with 14 bases left between them. The CDR3 extends over 15 amino acids. DNA for the CDR3: TGCGCCAGCAGCCGGGACCCAAGGGCCACCGGGGAGCTGTTTTTT. Protein product: CASSRDPRATGELFF.